This T cell receptor (beta chain) was identified in a study of shared clonotypes between healthy human individuals. Study findings and constraints: Few donors restricted represented genetic and exposure-history diversity.

This clone was picked up one time. Its target is not known. DNA at about 200 ng, tens of thousands of T cell genomes, went into sorted-subset replicate PCRs. How the authors handled the data: Filtering differed, since immunoSEQ gave only junction sequences and no quality scores. Repertoires were generated with immunoSEQ multiplex PCR, while TCRdb's copy carries only in-frame clones and drops some. V and J calls plus clone size are reproduced from that table; the DNA served to infer D and trimming. The table includes about 710,000 clones, around 78% detected once. The ends were cut back, 0 bases at V and 0 bases at J, with 12 bases in the middle. Germline values: CDR1 MRHNA, CDR2 SNTAGT. This CDR3 region has 17 residues.

This TCR was recovered from a woman in her twenties or thirties in good health. This rearrangement joins TRBV6-4 to TRBJ1-5, with D possibly being TRBD1 (5 bases). The source material was memory CD4+ T cells sorted from blood. The subset is: CD45RA-negative fraction. DNA for the CDR3: TGTGCCAGCAGTGACTCGGGCGGGGCGAATAGCAATCAGCCCCAGCATTTT. Its protein product is CASSDSGGANSNQPQHF.